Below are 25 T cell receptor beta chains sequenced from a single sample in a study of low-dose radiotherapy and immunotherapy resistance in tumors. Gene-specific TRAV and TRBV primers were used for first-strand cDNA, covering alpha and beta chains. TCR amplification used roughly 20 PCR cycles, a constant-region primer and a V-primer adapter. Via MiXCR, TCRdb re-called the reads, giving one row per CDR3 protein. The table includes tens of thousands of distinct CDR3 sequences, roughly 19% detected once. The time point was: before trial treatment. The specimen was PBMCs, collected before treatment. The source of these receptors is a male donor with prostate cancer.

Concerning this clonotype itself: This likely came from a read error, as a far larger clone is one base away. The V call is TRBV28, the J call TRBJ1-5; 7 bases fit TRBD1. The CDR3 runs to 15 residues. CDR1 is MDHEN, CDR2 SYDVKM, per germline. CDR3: CASSLDPRGGQSQHF. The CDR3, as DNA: TGTGCCAGCAGTTTAGACCCCAGGGGGGGTCAGTCCCAGCATTTT.

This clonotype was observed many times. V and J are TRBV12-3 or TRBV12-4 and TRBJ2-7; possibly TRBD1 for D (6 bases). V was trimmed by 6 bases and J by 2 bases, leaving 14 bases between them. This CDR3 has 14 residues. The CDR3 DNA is TGTGCCAGCAGCCAATACGGACAGACCTACGAGCAGTACTTC. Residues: CASSQYGQTYEQYF.

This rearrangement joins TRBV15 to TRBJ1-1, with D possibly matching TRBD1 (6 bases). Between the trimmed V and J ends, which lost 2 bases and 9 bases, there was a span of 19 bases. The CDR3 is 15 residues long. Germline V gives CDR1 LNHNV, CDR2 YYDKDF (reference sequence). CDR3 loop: CATSRFTGTPAQAFF. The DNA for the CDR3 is TGTGCCACCAGCAGATTCACAGGGACCCCAGCTCAAGCTTTCTTT. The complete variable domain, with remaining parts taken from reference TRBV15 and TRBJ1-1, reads DAMVIQNPRYQVTQFGKPVTLSCSQTLNHNVMYWYQQKSSQAPKLLFHYYDKDFNNEADTPDNFQSRRPNTSFCFLDIRSPGLGDTAMYLCATSRFTGTPAQAFFGQGTRLTVV.

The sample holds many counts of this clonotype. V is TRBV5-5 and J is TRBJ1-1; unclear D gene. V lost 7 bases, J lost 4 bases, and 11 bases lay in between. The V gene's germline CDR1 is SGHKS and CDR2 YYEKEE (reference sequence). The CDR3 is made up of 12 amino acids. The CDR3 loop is CASAFTGTEAFF. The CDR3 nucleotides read TGTGCCAGCGCCTTTACGGGCACTGAAGCTTTCTTT.

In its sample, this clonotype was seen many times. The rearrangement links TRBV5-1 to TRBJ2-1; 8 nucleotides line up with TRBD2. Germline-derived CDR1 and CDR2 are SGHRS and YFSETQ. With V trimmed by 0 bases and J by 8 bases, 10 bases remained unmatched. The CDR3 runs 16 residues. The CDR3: CASSLGAGGASDEQFF. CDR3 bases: TGCGCCAGCAGCTTGGGGGCCGGGGGGGCATCGGATGAGCAGTTCTTC.

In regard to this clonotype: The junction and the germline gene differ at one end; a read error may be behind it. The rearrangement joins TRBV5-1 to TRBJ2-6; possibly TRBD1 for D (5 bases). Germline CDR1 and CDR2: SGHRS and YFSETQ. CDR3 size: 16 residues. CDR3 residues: CASSLRRASGAYVLTF. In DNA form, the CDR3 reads TGCGCCAGCAGCTTGAGGCGAGCCTCTGGGGCCTACGTCCTGACTTTC.

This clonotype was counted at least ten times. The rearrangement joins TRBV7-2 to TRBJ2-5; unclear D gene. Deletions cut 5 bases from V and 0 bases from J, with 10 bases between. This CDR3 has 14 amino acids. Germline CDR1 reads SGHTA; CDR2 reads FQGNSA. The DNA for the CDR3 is TGTGCCAGCAGCCCGCTAGGCTACCAAGAGACCCAGTACTTC. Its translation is CASSPLGYQETQYF.

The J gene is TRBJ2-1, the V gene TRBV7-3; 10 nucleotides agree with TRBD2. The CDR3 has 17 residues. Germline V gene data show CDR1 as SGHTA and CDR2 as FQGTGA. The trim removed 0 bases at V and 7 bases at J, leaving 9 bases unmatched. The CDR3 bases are TGTGCCAGCAGCTTAACGGTGGGGACTAGCGCGGGAAATGAGCAGTTCTTC. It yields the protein CASSLTVGTSAGNEQFF.

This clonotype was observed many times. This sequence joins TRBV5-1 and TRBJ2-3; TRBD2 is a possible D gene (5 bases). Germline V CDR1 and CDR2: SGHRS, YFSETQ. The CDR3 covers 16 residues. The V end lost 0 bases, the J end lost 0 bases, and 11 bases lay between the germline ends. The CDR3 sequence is CASSLGGAVSTDTQYF. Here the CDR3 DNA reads TGCGCCAGCAGCTTGGGGGGAGCGGTGAGCACAGATACGCAGTATTTT.

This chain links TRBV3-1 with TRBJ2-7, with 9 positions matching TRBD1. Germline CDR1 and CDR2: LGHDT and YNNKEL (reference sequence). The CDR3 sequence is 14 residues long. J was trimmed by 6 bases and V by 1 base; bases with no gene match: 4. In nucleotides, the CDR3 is TGTGCCAGCAGCCAAGGGACAGGGGACCCCGAGCAGTACTTC. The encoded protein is CASSQGTGDPEQYF.

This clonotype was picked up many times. The DNA of the CDR3 is TGTGCCATCAGGGGGGGGGGGACAGGGGATGATCAGCCCCAGCATTTT. Translation gives CAIRGGGTGDDQPQHF. This rearrangement joins TRBV10-3 to TRBJ1-5; 10 positions agree with TRBD1. The CDR3 loop spans 16 amino acids. Looked up from germline, CDR1 is ENHRY and CDR2 is SYGVKD. V trimming: 6 bases; J trimming: 5 bases; junction bases outside the gene matches: 10.

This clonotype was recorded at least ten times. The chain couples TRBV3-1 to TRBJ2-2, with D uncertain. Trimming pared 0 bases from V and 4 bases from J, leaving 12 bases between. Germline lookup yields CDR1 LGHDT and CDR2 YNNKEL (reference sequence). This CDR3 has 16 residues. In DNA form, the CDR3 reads TGTGCCAGCAGCCAAGATCTGCGAGCCAGCACCGGGGAGCTGTTTTTT. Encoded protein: CASSQDLRASTGELFF.

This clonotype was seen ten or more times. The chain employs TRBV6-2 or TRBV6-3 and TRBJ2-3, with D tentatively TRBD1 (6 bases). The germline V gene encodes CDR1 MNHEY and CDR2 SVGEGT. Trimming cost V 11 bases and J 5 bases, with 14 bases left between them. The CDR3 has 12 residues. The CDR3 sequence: CACSGEGDTQYF. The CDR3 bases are TGTGCCTGCTCAGGGGAAGGAGATACGCAGTATTTT.

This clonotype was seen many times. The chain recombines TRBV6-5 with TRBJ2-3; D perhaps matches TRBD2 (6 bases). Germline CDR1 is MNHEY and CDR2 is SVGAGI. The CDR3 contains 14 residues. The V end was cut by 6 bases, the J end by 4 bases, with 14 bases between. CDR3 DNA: TGTGCCAGCAGCGCCGGGACTCGTGCAGATACGCAGTATTTT. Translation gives CASSAGTRADTQYF.

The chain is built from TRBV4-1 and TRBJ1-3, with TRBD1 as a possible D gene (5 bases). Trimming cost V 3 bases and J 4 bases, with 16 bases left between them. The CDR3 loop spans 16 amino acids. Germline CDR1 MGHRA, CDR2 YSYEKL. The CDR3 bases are TGCGCCAGCAGCCAGTCCACCGGGACGGCCGGAAACACCATATATTTT. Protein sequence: CASSQSTGTAGNTIYF.

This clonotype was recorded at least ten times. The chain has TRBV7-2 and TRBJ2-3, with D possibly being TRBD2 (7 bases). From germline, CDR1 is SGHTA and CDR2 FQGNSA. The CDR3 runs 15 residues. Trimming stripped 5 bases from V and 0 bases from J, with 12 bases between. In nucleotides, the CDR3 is TGTGCCAGCAGCATGGGGGGGGCCAGCACAGATACGCAGTATTTT. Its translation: CASSMGGASTDTQYF.

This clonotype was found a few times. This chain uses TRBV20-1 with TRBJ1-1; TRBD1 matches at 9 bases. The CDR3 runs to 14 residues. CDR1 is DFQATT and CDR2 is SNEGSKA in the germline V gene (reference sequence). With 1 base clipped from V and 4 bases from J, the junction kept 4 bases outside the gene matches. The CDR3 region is CSARAWDRATEAFF. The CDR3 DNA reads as TGCAGTGCTAGAGCCTGGGACAGGGCCACTGAAGCTTTCTTT.

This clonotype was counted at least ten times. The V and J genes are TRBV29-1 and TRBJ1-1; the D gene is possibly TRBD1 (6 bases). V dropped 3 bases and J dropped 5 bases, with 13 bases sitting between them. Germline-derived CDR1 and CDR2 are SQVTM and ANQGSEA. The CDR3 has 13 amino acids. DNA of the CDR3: TGCAGCGTTGATGGGGGGCGTGGGACTGAAGCTTTCTTT. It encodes CSVDGGRGTEAFF.

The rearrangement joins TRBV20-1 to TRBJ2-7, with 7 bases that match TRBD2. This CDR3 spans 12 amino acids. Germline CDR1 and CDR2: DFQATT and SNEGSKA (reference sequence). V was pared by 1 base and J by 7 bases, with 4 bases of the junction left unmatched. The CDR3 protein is CSARVPGREQYF. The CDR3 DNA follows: TGCAGTGCTAGAGTTCCCGGGAGGGAGCAGTACTTC.

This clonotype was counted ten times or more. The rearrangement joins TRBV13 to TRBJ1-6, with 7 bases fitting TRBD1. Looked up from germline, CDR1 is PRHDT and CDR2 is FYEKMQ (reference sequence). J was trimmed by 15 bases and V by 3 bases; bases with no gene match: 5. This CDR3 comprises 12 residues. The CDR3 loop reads CASSFTTGNLHF. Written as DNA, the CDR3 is TGTGCCAGCAGCTTCACGACAGGGAACCTCCACTTT.

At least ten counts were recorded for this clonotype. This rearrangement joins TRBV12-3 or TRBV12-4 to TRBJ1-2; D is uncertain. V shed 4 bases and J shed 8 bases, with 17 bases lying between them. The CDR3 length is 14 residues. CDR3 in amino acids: CASSSALIPKGYTF. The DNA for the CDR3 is TGTGCCAGCAGTTCAGCACTTATCCCTAAGGGCTACACCTTC.

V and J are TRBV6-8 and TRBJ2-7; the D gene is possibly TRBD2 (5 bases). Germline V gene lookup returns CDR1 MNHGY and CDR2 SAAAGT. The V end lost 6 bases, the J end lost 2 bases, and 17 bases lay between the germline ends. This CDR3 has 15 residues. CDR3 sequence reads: CASRPRVSVTYEQYF. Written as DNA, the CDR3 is TGTGCCAGCAGACCGAGGGTTTCGGTAACCTACGAGCAGTACTTC.

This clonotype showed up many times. CDR3: CASSLRGAQETQYF. In DNA form, the CDR3 reads TGTGCCAGCAGCTTGCGGGGGGCCCAAGAGACCCAGTACTTC. The chain has TRBV7-3 and TRBJ2-5, with 8 bases identical to TRBD2. Germline V gene lookup returns CDR1 SGHTA and CDR2 FQGTGA. The CDR3 has 14 amino acids. V dropped 3 bases and J dropped 1; count of bases not matched to a gene: 1.

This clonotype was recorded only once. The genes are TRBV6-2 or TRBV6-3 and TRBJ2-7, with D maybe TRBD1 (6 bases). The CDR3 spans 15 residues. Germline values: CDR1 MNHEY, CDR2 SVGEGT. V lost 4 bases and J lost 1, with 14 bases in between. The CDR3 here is CASSWTTGTSYEQYF. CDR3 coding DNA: TGTGCCAGCAGTTGGACGACGGGGACATCCTACGAGCAGTACTTC.

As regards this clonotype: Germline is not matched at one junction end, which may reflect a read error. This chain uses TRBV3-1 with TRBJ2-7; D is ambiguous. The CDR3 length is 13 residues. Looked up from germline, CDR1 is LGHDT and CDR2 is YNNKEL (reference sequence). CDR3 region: CAGSQEVRADQYF. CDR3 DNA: TGTGCCGGCAGCCAAGAGGTTAGGGCCGACCAGTACTTC.